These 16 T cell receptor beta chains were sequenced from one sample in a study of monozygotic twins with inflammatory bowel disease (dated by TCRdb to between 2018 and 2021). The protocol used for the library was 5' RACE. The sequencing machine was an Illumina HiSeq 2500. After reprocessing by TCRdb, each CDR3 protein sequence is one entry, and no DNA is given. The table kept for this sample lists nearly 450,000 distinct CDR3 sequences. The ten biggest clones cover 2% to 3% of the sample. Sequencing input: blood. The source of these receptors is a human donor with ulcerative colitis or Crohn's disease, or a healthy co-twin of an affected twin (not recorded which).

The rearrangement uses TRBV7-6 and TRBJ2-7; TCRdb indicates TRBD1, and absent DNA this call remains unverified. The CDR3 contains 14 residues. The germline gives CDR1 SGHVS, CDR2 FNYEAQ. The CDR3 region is CASSPGGKGYEQYF.

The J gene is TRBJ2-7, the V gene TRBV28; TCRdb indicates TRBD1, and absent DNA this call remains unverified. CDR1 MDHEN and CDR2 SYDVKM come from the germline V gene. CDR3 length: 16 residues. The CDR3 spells CASSRLTGGVSYEQYF.

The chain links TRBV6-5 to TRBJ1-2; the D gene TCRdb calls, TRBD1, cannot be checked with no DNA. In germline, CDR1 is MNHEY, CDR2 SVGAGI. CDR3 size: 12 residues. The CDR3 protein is CASWTGQYGYTF.

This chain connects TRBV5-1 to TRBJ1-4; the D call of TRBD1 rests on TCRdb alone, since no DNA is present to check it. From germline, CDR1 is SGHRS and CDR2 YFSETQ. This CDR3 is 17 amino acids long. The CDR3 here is CASSLESGQANNEKLFF.

This chain's CDR3 is CASSYHSGLAAQEQYF. The gene calls are TRBV7-2 and TRBJ2-7; there is no DNA to check the TCRdb D call of TRBD2. The CDR3 covers 16 residues. Germline V gene data show CDR1 as SGHTA and CDR2 as FQGNSA.

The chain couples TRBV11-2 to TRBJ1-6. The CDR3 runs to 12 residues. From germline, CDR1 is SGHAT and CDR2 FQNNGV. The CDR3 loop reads CASSFTNSPLHF.

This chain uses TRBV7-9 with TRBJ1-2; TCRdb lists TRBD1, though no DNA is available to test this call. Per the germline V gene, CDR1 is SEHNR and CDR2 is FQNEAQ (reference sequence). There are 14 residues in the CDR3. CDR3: CASSLLRVEYGYTF.

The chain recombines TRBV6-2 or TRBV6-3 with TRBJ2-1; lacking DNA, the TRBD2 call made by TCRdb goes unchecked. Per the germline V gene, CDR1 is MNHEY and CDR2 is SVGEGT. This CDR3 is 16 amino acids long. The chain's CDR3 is CASSYRGEASRNEQFF.

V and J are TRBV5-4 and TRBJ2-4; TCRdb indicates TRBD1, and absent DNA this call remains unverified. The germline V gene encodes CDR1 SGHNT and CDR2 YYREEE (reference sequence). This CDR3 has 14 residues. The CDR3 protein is CASSPRDMKNIQYF. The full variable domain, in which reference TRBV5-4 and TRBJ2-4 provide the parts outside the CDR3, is ETGVTQSPTHLIKTRGQQVTLRCSSQSGHNTVSWYQQALGQGPQFIFQYYREEENGRGNFPPRFSGLQFPNYSSELNVNALELDDSALYLCASSPRDMKNIQYFGAGTRLSVL.

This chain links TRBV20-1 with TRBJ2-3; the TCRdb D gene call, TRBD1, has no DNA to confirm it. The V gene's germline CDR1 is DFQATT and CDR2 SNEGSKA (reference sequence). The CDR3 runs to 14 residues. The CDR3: CSAPRRRSTDTQYF.

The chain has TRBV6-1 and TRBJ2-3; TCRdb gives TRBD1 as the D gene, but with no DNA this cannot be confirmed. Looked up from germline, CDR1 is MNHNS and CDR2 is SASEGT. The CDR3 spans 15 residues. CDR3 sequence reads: CASSPPTGATDTQYF.

This CDR3 is CSAGVAGVGNEQFF. The rearrangement links TRBV20-1 to TRBJ2-1; TCRdb reports TRBD1, a call that lacks DNA to check it against. CDR1 is DFQATT, CDR2 SNEGSKA, per germline (reference sequence). CDR3 length: 14 amino acids.

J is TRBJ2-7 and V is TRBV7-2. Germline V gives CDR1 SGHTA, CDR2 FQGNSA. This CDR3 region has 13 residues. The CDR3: CASSFAGVNEQYF.

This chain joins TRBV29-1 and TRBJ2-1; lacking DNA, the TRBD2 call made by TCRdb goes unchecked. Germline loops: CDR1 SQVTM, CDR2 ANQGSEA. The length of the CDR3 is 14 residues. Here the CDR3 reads CSLTSGRFYNEQFF.

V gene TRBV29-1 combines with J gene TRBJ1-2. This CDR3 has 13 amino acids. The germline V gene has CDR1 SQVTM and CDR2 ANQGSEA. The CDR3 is CSVKDIQFDGYTF.

CDR3 region: CASSFYRAPNEQFF. The chain has TRBV6-2 or TRBV6-3 and TRBJ2-1; TCRdb indicates TRBD2, and absent DNA this call remains unverified. The CDR3 totals 14 residues. Germline CDR1 is MNHEY and CDR2 is SVGEGT.